This T cell receptor beta chain was sequenced in a study of early T cells in non-severe SARS-CoV-2 infection. At the level of the study: Sequencing of bulk RNA from unsorted whole blood was done, without chain pairing. Whole-study findings and limits: Database matching using VDJdb favored anti-spike CD8 responses, with private and CD4 specificities left missing.

There are 14 residues in the CDR3. In germline, CDR1 is SGHDN, CDR2 FVKESK. V was cut by 3 bases and J by 4 bases, with 10 bases left in between. Notes on this clonotype: The antigen remains undetermined.

Tagging with unique molecular identifiers was applied to individual cDNA molecules. MiXCR, run by TCRdb on the 5' RACE reads, gives a single entry per CDR3 protein. The data contain about 76,000 distinct CDR3 sequences, roughly 15% of them singletons. The specimen sequenced was whole blood. The source of this sequence is an adult who was a healthcare worker with PCR-confirmed SARS-CoV-2 infection or an uninfected control (not recorded which). The chain is built from TRBV14 and TRBJ1-3, with a weak D call TRBD1 (6 bases). The CDR3 DNA reads as TGTGCCAGCAGCCAGGGGGGGCTGGGAAACACCATATATTTT. Translation gives CASSQGGLGNTIYF.